This passage covers 32 T cell receptor beta chains from one sample sequenced in a study of blood T cell repertoires in COVID-19. Clones were sequenced by immunoSEQ multiplex PCR, and TCRdb holds only the in-frame ones, with some missing. This sample has approximately 240,000 clones, with 84% found just once. The specimen was peripheral blood. The receptors originated from a woman aged 55-69 years who had recovered from COVID-19.

For the CDR3, the DNA is TGTGCCACCAGCAGAGTCTCCCCCGGGACATCGAACGAGCAGTACTTC. It yields the protein CATSRVSPGTSNEQYF. The chain is built from TRBV15 and TRBJ2-7; D might be TRBD1 (6 bases). Germline CDR1 reads LNHNV; CDR2 reads YYDKDF (reference sequence). The CDR3 consists of 16 residues. Trimming shortened V by 1 base and J by 5 bases, and 18 bases separated the two germline ends.

This sequence joins TRBV3-1 (or the pseudogene TRBV3-2) and TRBJ2-1; a possible D gene is TRBD2 (5 bases). The CDR3 is 15 amino acids. The ends were cut back, 4 bases at V and 7 bases at J, with 17 bases in the middle. Germline CDR1 reads LGHDT; CDR2 reads YNNKEL (reference sequence). CDR3 nucleotide sequence: TGTGCCAGCAGCCCACCGGGCCGGAGGCGGAATGAGCAGTTCTTC. Amino acid sequence: CASSPPGRRRNEQFF.

This sequence joins TRBV19 and TRBJ1-2, with D unclear. Germline V gene lookup returns CDR1 LNHDA and CDR2 SQIVND (reference sequence). Trimming stripped 1 base from V and 4 bases from J, with 10 bases between. The CDR3 contains 14 residues. CDR3 residues: CASSIASRGYGYTF. In nucleotides, the CDR3 is TGTGCCAGTAGTATAGCCTCCCGGGGCTATGGCTACACCTTC.

The V and J genes are TRBV18 and TRBJ1-4; the D gene is possibly TRBD1 (5 bases). The V end lost 4 bases, the J end lost 4 bases, and 10 bases lay between the germline ends. Looked up from germline, CDR1 is KGHSH and CDR2 is LQKENI. The CDR3 is 14 amino acids. CDR3 residues: CASSRGLLNEKLFF. In nucleotides, the CDR3 is TGTGCCAGCTCACGGGGACTGCTTAATGAAAAACTGTTTTTT.

The chain is built from TRBV5-6 and TRBJ2-1; 10 bases align to TRBD1. The CDR3 length is 11 residues. J gave up 14 bases and V 4 bases, and 3 bases lay outside the gene matches. In germline, CDR1 is SGHDT, CDR2 YYEEEE. The CDR3 nucleotides read TGTGCCAGCAGCGAGGGGACAGGGGAGTTCTTC. Residues: CASSEGTGEFF. Full variable domain (rest looked up from reference TRBV5-6 and TRBJ2-1): DAGVTQSPTHLIKTRGQQVTLRCSPKSGHDTVSWYQQALGQGPQFIFQYYEEEERQRGNFPDRFSGHQFPNYSSELNVNALLLGDSALYLCASSEGTGEFFGPGTRLTVL.

The gene calls are TRBV19 and TRBJ1-1; 8 nucleotides agree with TRBD1. Germline V gene sequence: CDR1 LNHDA, CDR2 SQIVND (reference sequence). Germline trimming cut 2 bases from V and 1 base from J; bases unmatched to any gene: 6. The CDR3 contains 16 residues. In DNA, the CDR3 is TGTGCCAGTAGTATAACAACCAGGGGGCGGAACACTGAAGCTTTCTTT. It encodes CASSITTRGRNTEAFF.

The chain recombines TRBV2 with TRBJ1-4; D is uncertain. The CDR3 length is 11 residues. Germline V CDR1 and CDR2: SNHLY, FYNNEI. The V and J ends lost 6 bases and 11 bases respectively, with 10 bases between them. In nucleotides, the CDR3 is TGTGCCAGCAGAAATGCGGAGAAACTGTTTTTT. It is translated as CASRNAEKLFF. Filled out from reference TRBV2 and TRBJ1-4, the complete variable domain reads EPEVTQTPSHQVTQMGQEVILRCVPISNHLYFYWYRQILGQKVEFLVSFYNNEISEKSEIFDDQFSVERPDGSNFTLKIRSTKLEDSAMYFCASRNAEKLFFGSGTQLSVL.

This clone was seen only once. V is TRBV19 and J is TRBJ1-2, with D possibly TRBD1 on 5 matching bases. Germline V gene lookup returns CDR1 LNHDA and CDR2 SQIVND (reference sequence). Trimming took off 6 bases at V and 7 bases at J, with 18 bases between the two ends. The CDR3 spans 14 residues. CDR3 sequence (DNA): TGTGCCAGTAGCATGGGACTAAGTGATTCTGGCTACACCTTC. It translates to CASSMGLSDSGYTF.

The J gene is TRBJ1-1, the V gene TRBV4-1; possibly TRBD1 for D (5 bases). This CDR3 comprises 14 residues. Germline V gives CDR1 MGHRA, CDR2 YSYEKL. The ends were cut back, 6 bases at V and 1 base at J, with 12 bases in the middle. The CDR3 reads CASSRGTGNTEAFF. In DNA, the CDR3 is TGCGCCAGCAGTCGGGGGACGGGGAACACTGAAGCTTTCTTT.

The rearrangement links TRBV11-2 to TRBJ2-1; 12 bases map to TRBD2. The CDR3 contains 18 residues. J lost 7 bases, V lost 1 base, and 11 bases had no gene match. Germline CDR1 is SGHAT and CDR2 is FQNNGV. The CDR3 DNA reads as TGTGCCAGCAGCTTAGGCCACCTAGCGGGGGGGTCCTTGAATGAGCAGTTCTTC. Translation: CASSLGHLAGGSLNEQFF.

DNA of the CDR3: TGTGCCAGCAGAAGTAGCGGGGTTAAGACCGGGGAGCTGTTTTTT. Residues: CASRSSGVKTGELFF. The chain is built from TRBV7-9 and TRBJ2-2; 8 bases are shared with TRBD2. Germline V CDR1 and CDR2: SEHNR, FQNEAQ (reference sequence). The CDR3 extends over 15 amino acids. V shed 6 bases and J 5 bases; nucleotides not matched to a gene: 8. Full variable domain (missing parts from reference TRBV7-9 and TRBJ2-2): DTGVSQNPRHKITKRGQNVTFRCDPISEHNRLYWYRQTLGQGPEFLTYFQNEAQLEKSRLLSDRFSAERPKGSFSTLEIQRTEQGDSAMYLCASRSSGVKTGELFFGEGSRLTVL.

The chain carries TRBV9 and TRBJ2-5, with 8 bases aligning to TRBD2. V lost 4 bases, J lost 5 bases, and 13 bases stayed unmatched. Germline CDR1 reads SGDLS; CDR2 reads YYNGEE. The CDR3 contains 16 residues. CDR3 loop: CASSPRVRGVGETQYF. CDR3 DNA: TGTGCCAGCAGCCCGAGGGTGCGGGGGGTCGGGGAGACCCAGTACTTC.

The table lists this clone with many counts. The V and J genes are TRBV7-9 and TRBJ2-7; 7 bases map to TRBD1. The junction had 4 bases not matched to a gene; V was cut back by 3 bases and J by 2 bases. The germline gives CDR1 SEHNR, CDR2 FQNEAQ (reference sequence). This CDR3 contains 14 residues. The CDR3 bases are TGTGCCAGCAGCTTTGTCCAGGGGGCCTACGAGCAGTACTTC. This codes for CASSFVQGAYEQYF.

The chain recombines TRBV9 with TRBJ2-1; perhaps TRBD2 as D (5 bases). The CDR3 length is 15 residues. V lost 4 bases to trimming and J lost 12 bases, with 23 bases between them. CDR1 and CDR2 from the germline V gene are SGDLS and YYNGEE. CDR3 DNA: TGTGCCAGCAGCCCTCGGGCTTTAACTAGTCTAGCGCAGTTCTTC. Protein product: CASSPRALTSLAQFF.

This chain connects TRBV7-9 to TRBJ1-2; 7 bases fit TRBD1. CDR1 SEHNR and CDR2 FQNEAQ come from the germline V gene (reference sequence). The CDR3 length is 14 residues. V was pared by 2 bases and J by 8 bases, with 8 bases of the junction left unmatched. CDR3: CASSLPPGTEGYTF. CDR3 bases: TGTGCCAGCAGCTTACCCCCCGGGACAGAAGGCTACACCTTC.

This sequence joins TRBV11-2 and TRBJ1-1; D unclear. Deletions cut 1 base from V and 4 bases from J, with 10 bases between. The CDR3 runs 14 residues. Germline assignment: CDR1 SGHAT and CDR2 FQNNGV. CDR3 coding DNA: TGTGCCAGCAGCTTAGGGAGGACTGTCACTGAAGCTTTCTTT. The encoded protein is CASSLGRTVTEAFF.

The V call is TRBV7-9, the J call TRBJ2-7; the D is unclear. The germline gives CDR1 SEHNR, CDR2 FQNEAQ (reference sequence). The V end lost 2 bases, the J end lost 0 bases, and 11 bases lay between the germline ends. This CDR3 region has 15 residues. This chain's CDR3 is CASSLNGGGSYEQYF. The CDR3 DNA follows: TGTGCCAGCAGCTTAAATGGTGGCGGCTCCTACGAGCAGTACTTC. Complete variable domain (other parts from reference TRBV7-9 and TRBJ2-7): DTGVSQNPRHKITKRGQNVTFRCDPISEHNRLYWYRQTLGQGPEFLTYFQNEAQLEKSRLLSDRFSAERPKGSFSTLEIQRTEQGDSAMYLCASSLNGGGSYEQYFGPGTRLTVT.

This clone has a handful of counts. The chain combines TRBV9 with TRBJ2-1, with TRBD1 as a possible D gene (6 bases). The CDR3 is made up of 16 amino acids. CDR1 is SGDLS and CDR2 is YYNGEE in the germline V gene. Trimming took 3 bases from V and 2 from J, leaving 15 bases between them. Here the CDR3 reads CASSAVTGSPYNEQFF. The DNA for the CDR3 is TGTGCCAGCAGCGCGGTCACAGGGTCCCCCTACAATGAGCAGTTCTTC.

The J gene is TRBJ1-1, the V gene TRBV14; D gene uncertain. CDR1 and CDR2 from the germline V gene are SGHDN and FVKESK. The germline V and J ends were trimmed by 4 bases and 10 bases, with 16 bases remaining between them. The CDR3 sequence is 13 residues long. The CDR3 DNA is TGTGCCAGCAGCCCTATTGACGGGTCGGCAGCTTTCTTT. Protein: CASSPIDGSAAFF.

The genes are TRBV18 and TRBJ1-1, with TRBD1 identical over 10 bases. The CDR3 length is 16 residues. Trimming at V came to 5 bases and at J to 1 base, leaving 7 bases not matched to a gene. From germline, CDR1 is KGHSH and CDR2 LQKENI. The chain's CDR3 is CASSGDRGGWNTEAFF. The CDR3 DNA reads TGTGCCAGCTCAGGGGACAGGGGCGGCTGGAACACTGAAGCTTTCTTT.

V gene TRBV4-1 combines with J gene TRBJ1-1; D possibly corresponds to TRBD1 (5 bases). The CDR3 has 16 amino acids. Germline V gene data show CDR1 as MGHRA and CDR2 as YSYEKL. Between the trimmed V and J ends, which lost 1 base and 0 bases, there was a span of 12 bases. The CDR3 nucleotides read TGCGCCAGCAGCCAAGGGAGGGGAGGTATGAACACTGAAGCTTTCTTT. Translation gives CASSQGRGGMNTEAFF.

This chain connects TRBV9 to TRBJ2-5; D is perhaps TRBD2 (7 bases). There are 15 residues in the CDR3. Trimming stripped 3 bases from V and 5 bases from J, with 17 bases between. Per the germline V gene, CDR1 is SGDLS and CDR2 is YYNGEE. The CDR3 reads CASSAGLGGRETQYF. The CDR3, as DNA: TGTGCCAGCAGCGCTGGACTAGGGGGTCGGGAGACCCAGTACTTC. The complete variable domain, with remaining parts taken from reference TRBV9 and TRBJ2-5, reads DSGVTQTPKHLITATGQRVTLRCSPRSGDLSVYWYQQSLDQGLQFLIQYYNGEERAKGNILERFSAQQFPDLHSELNLSSLELGDSALYFCASSAGLGGRETQYFGPGTRLLVL.

V gene TRBV2 combines with J gene TRBJ2-5; tentative D call: TRBD1 (6 bases). The germline V gene has CDR1 SNHLY and CDR2 FYNNEI. V dropped 5 bases and J dropped 3 bases, with 13 bases sitting between them. The CDR3 is 14 amino acids. CDR3 amino acids: CASSFQGPKETQYF. CDR3 bases: TGTGCCAGCAGTTTTCAGGGGCCCAAAGAGACCCAGTACTTC.

V gene TRBV7-2 combines with J gene TRBJ1-2, with 8 bases lining up with TRBD1. The CDR3 runs to 16 residues. The ends lost 2 bases at V and 5 bases at J; junction bases unmatched: 10. Germline assignment: CDR1 SGHTA and CDR2 FQGNSA. The CDR3 loop reads CASSLPEGTGYYGYTF. In DNA form, the CDR3 reads TGTGCCAGCAGCTTACCCGAAGGGACAGGATATTATGGCTACACCTTC.

This sequence joins TRBV2 and TRBJ2-3; D remains unclear. Trimming left V 7 bases short and J 1 base short, with 12 bases between. This CDR3 comprises 14 residues. CDR1 is SNHLY and CDR2 is FYNNEI in the germline V gene. The CDR3 is CASIQTAGTDTQYF. The CDR3 region has the DNA TGTGCCAGCATTCAGACGGCGGGCACAGATACGCAGTATTTT.

This clone has just one count. The gene calls are TRBV27 and TRBJ2-3; maybe TRBD2 (7 bases). The CDR3 spans 14 residues. The germline gives CDR1 MNHEY, CDR2 SMNVEV (reference sequence). Trimming took 5 bases from V and 9 from J, leaving 18 bases between them. The CDR3 region has the DNA TGTGCCAGCAGTCCCCTTGGGGGGGCCATCACGCAGTATTTT. This codes for CASSPLGGAITQYF.

CDR3 sequence: CASSSPQRGVYNEQFF. The CDR3, as DNA: TGTGCCAGCAGCTCCCCCCAGCGGGGGGTGTACAATGAGCAGTTCTTC. The chain couples TRBV7-2 to TRBJ2-1; 9 positions match TRBD2. This CDR3 has 16 residues. The germline CDR1 and CDR2 sequences are SGHTA and FQGNSA. V shed 4 bases and J 4 bases; nucleotides not matched to a gene: 8.

The chain links TRBV19 to TRBJ1-5, with unresolved D. The germline CDR1 and CDR2 sequences are LNHDA and SQIVND (reference sequence). This CDR3 contains 15 residues. The V end was cut by 1 base, the J end by 2 bases, with 9 bases between. The CDR3 DNA follows: TGTGCCAGTAGTATAGGGCACAGACGCAATCAGCCCCAGCATTTT. It translates to CASSIGHRRNQPQHF.

The J gene is TRBJ1-2, the V gene TRBV6-2 or TRBV6-3, with 8 bases fitting TRBD1. The CDR3 length is 13 residues. V lost 6 bases, J lost 4 bases, and 4 bases stayed unmatched. Per germline, CDR1 MNHEY and CDR2 SVGEGT. DNA of the CDR3: TGTGCCAGCAGCTTGACAGGGGTCTATGGCTACACCTTC. This translates into CASSLTGVYGYTF.

This rearrangement joins TRBV29-1 to TRBJ2-3; D might be TRBD2 (6 bases). Germline V gene sequence: CDR1 SQVTM, CDR2 ANQGSEA. The CDR3 contains 12 residues. Trimming pared 8 bases from V and 3 bases from J, leaving 12 bases between. The CDR3 protein is CSPRGLTDTQYF. CDR3 bases: TGCAGCCCGCGGGGACTGACAGATACGCAGTATTTT.

The CDR3 here is CASSYFDGAYEQYF. The DNA for the CDR3 is TGTGCCAGCAGTTACTTCGACGGAGCCTACGAGCAGTACTTC. The rearrangement joins TRBV6-6 to TRBJ2-7, with D hard to call. The CDR3 has 14 amino acids. Trimming took 1 base from V and 2 from J, leaving 9 bases between them. Looked up from germline, CDR1 is MNHNY and CDR2 is SVGAGI (reference sequence).

This chain uses TRBV5-1 with TRBJ1-2; 9 positions match TRBD1. The CDR3 is made up of 13 amino acids. Germline-derived CDR1 and CDR2 are SGHRS and YFSETQ. Losses at the gene ends were 2 bases for V and 7 bases for J; bases not matched to a gene: 3. The CDR3 bases are TGCGCCAGCAGCTTTGACAGGGGGGGTGGCTACACCTTC. This gives the protein CASSFDRGGGYTF.